This passage covers 7 T cell receptor beta chains from one sample sequenced in a study of shared clonotypes between healthy human individuals. The method was immunoSEQ multiplex PCR; TCRdb's version includes in-frame clones alone and lacks a portion of them. The sample contains roughly 2,500,000 clones, over 85% of which appear only once. Sequenced sample: naive CD4+ T cells from PBMCs. The subset: CD45RA+ positively selected. These receptor sequences come from a man between 18 and 35 years old in good health. Some clones in this sample may be carry-over from other donors' samples.

This sequence joins TRBV19 and TRBJ2-3; TRBD2 matches at 8 bases. This CDR3 is 15 amino acids long. Germline V gives CDR1 LNHDA, CDR2 SQIVND (reference sequence). V shed 7 bases and J 4 bases; nucleotides not matched to a gene: 10. CDR3 nucleotide sequence: TGTGCCAGTACCGAGGTAGCGGGGAACCCAGATACGCAGTATTTT. Amino acid sequence: CASTEVAGNPDTQYF.

The chain has TRBV7-9 and TRBJ2-2, with TRBD2 identical over 10 bases. This CDR3 spans 16 amino acids. Per the germline V gene, CDR1 is SEHNR and CDR2 is FQNEAQ (reference sequence). The CDR3 DNA is TGTGCGCCCACTCTCGGGCCTAGCGGGGGCACCGGGGAGCTGTTTTTT. This encodes CAPTLGPSGGTGELFF.

On this clone: Additional DNA sequences in this sample encode the identical CDR3. The rearrangement uses TRBV5-1 and TRBJ1-4, with D uncertain. V gave up 0 bases and J gave up 1 base, with 4 bases separating them. This CDR3 region has 14 residues. The germline CDR1 and CDR2 sequences are SGHRS and YFSETQ. CDR3 DNA: TGCGCCAGCAGCTTGGCAGGAACTAATGAAAAACTGTTTTTT. Amino acid sequence: CASSLAGTNEKLFF.

This rearrangement joins TRBV19 to TRBJ2-4; either TRBD1 or TRBD2 may fit D (6 bases each). The CDR3 spans 19 residues. V lost 10 bases and J lost 2, with 30 bases in between. From germline, CDR1 is LNHDA and CDR2 SQIVND (reference sequence). Written as DNA, the CDR3 is TGTGCCACCAGCTCAAACGAATGGGGGGCGGTTGCAACCAAAAACATTCAGTACTTC. Translated, it gives CATSSNEWGAVATKNIQYF.

The V gene is TRBV2, the J gene TRBJ2-1, with 8 bases that match TRBD2. Trimming at V came to 7 bases and at J to 11 bases, leaving 13 bases not matched to a gene. The CDR3 covers 14 residues. Germline values: CDR1 SNHLY, CDR2 FYNNEI. The CDR3 region is CASTPGGVGGKQFF. CDR3 bases: TGTGCCAGCACCCCCGGGGGGGTGGGGGGTAAGCAGTTCTTC.

This clone was recorded only once. V gene TRBV7-9 combines with J gene TRBJ1-2, with 9 positions matching TRBD1. The CDR3 is 15 amino acids. Looked up from germline, CDR1 is SEHNR and CDR2 is FQNEAQ (reference sequence). V was clipped by 4 bases and J by 3 bases; unmatched bases: 6. The CDR3 region is CASSSVDRGDYGYTF. The CDR3 DNA follows: TGTGCCAGCAGCTCGGTGGACAGGGGCGACTATGGCTACACCTTC.

With respect to this clone: Relative to the germline gene, one junction end is altered; a read error may explain this. The chain combines TRBV5-4 with TRBJ2-4; a weak D match, TRBD2 (6 bases). The CDR3 consists of 18 residues. Germline V gene sequence: CDR1 SGHNT, CDR2 YYREEE (reference sequence). CDR3 sequence: CASSQVAGGVLAKNIQYF. The CDR3 coding sequence is TGCGCCAGCAGCCAAGTGGCCGGCGGGGTTTTAGCCAAAAACATTCAGTACTTC.